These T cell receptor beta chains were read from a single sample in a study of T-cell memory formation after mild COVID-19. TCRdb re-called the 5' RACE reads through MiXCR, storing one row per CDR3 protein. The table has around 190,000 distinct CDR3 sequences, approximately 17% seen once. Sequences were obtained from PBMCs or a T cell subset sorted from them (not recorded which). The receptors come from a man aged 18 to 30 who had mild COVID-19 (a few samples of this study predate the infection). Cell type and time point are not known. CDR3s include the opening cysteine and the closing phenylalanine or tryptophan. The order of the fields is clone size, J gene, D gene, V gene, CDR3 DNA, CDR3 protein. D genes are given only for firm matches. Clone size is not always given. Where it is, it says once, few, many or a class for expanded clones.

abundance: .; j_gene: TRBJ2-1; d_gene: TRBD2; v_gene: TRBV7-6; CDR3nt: TGTGCCAGCAGCTTAGCGCCGGCTAGCGGGGGGAAGAATGAGCAGTTCTTC; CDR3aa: CASSLAPASGGKNEQFF
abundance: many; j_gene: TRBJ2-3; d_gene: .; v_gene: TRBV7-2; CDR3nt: TGTGCCAGCAGCTTCCGGAGTGCTACTAGCACAGATACGCAGTATTTT; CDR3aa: CASSFRSATSTDTQYF
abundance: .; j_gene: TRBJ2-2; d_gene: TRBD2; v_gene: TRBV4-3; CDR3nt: TGCGCCAGCAGCCCCCTGAGGAGTAGCGGGTCAACCGGGGAGCTGTTTTTT; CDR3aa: CASSPLRSSGSTGELFF
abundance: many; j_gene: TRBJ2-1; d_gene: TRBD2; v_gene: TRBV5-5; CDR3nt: TGTGCCAGCGCCCGGGGGGGCGACTACAATGAGCAGTTCTTC; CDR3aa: CASARGGDYNEQFF
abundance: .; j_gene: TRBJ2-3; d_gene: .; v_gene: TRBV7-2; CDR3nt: TGTGCCAGCAGCCCAAGCGTTTTTACGGGACCAGATACGCAGTATTTT; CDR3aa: CASSPSVFTGPDTQYF
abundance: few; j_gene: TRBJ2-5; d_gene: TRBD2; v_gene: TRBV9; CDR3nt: TGTGCCAGCAGCGTAGCGGCTAGCGGGGTGCGAGAGACCCAGTACTTC; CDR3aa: CASSVAASGVRETQYF
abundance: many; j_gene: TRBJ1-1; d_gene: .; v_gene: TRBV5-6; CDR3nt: TGTGCCAGCAGATTACAGGAGAACACTGAAGCTTTCTTT; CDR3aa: CASRLQENTEAFF
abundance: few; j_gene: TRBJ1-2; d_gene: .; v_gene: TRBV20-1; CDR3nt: TGCAGTGCTAGAGAATCGGGACTTAACTATGGCTACACCTTC; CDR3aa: CSARESGLNYGYTF
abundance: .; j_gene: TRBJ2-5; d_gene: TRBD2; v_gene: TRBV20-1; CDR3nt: TGCAGTGCTCCCCGGACTAGTTGGGGCGAGGAGACCCAGTACTTC; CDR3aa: CSAPRTSWGEETQYF
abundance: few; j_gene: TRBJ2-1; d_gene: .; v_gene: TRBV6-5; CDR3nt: TGTGCCAGCACGGGCCCAGGCTTTAACAATGAGCAGTTCTTC; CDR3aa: CASTGPGFNNEQFF
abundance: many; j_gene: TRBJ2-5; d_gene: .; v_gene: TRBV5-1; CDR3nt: TGCGCCAGCAGCCACGGGACGGGGAACCAAGAGACCCAGTACTTC; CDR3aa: CASSHGTGNQETQYF
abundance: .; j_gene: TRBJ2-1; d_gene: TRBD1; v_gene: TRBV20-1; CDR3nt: TGCAGTGCTGCGACGGGACAGGGTATTGATGAGCAGTTCTTC; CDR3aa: CSAATGQGIDEQFF
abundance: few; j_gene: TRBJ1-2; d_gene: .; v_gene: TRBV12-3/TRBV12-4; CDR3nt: TGTGCCAGCAGCCCCGCGGGCTATGGCTACACCTTC; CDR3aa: CASSPAGYGYTF
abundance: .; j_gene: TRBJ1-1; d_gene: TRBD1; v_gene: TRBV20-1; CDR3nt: TGCAGTGCTAGAAGGGTGACAGGGGGCAGGGGCACTGAAGCTTTCTTT; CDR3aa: CSARRVTGGRGTEAFF
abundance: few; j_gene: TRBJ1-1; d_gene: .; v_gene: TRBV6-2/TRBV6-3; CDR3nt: TGTGCCAGCAGTCTACATGAGAACACTGAAGCTTTCTTT; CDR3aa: CASSLHENTEAFF
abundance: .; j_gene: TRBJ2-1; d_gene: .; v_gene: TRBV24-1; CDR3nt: TGTGCCACCGGCATGGGCGGTAGCTCCTACAATGAGCAGTTCTTC; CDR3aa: CATGMGGSSYNEQFF